Listed here are 14 T cell receptor beta chains from one sample, sequenced in a study of shared clonotypes between healthy human individuals (dated by TCRdb to about 2020). CD8 naive samples were obtained by positive selection for CCR7 among CD45RO-negative cells, yielding a CD45RA+CCR7+ population from which TemRA cells were excluded. The library was built by means of the immunoSEQ multiplex PCR assay. This immuneACCESS table, as held by TCRdb, lists in-frame sequences with V and J called but not all clones. Of the missing ones, under half trace to an unresolved V gene in checked studies; the others have no known cause. The sample includes about 580,000 clones, with about 98% observed a single time. The top ten hold roughly 0.29% of the sample. The sample consisted of naive CD8+ T cells sorted from blood. What this sample's cell subset or site label stands for: CD45RA+CCR7+. These receptors all come from a man aged 30 to 39 in good health.

V gene TRBV29-1 combines with J gene TRBJ2-2; D remains ambiguous. Germline lookup yields CDR1 SQVTM and CDR2 ANQGSEA. The CDR3 contains 12 residues. The V and J ends lost 4 bases and 6 bases respectively, with 9 bases between them. The CDR3 bases are TGCAGCGTTGTCGAGTTTCCCGGGGAGCTGTTTTTT. Translation gives CSVVEFPGELFF.

The gene calls are TRBV11-2 and TRBJ2-7, with 10 bases that match TRBD1. The CDR3 extends over 14 amino acids. Per germline, CDR1 SGHAT and CDR2 FQNNGV. The ends lost 4 bases at V and 3 bases at J; junction bases unmatched: 3. CDR3 coding DNA: TGTGCCAGCAGCTCGACAGGGGGCGGCTACGAGCAGTACTTC. This codes for CASSSTGGGYEQYF.

J is TRBJ2-5 and V is TRBV29-1; TRBD1 is a possible D gene (6 bases). The CDR3 is 13 residues long. Per the germline V gene, CDR1 is SQVTM and CDR2 is ANQGSEA. With 5 bases removed from V and 5 bases from J, the gap between germline ends came to 15 bases. The CDR3 DNA reads as TGCAGCGTTTGGCAGGGGCCACCGGAGACCCAGTACTTC. This translates into CSVWQGPPETQYF.

V is TRBV4-1 and J is TRBJ2-3; 11 positions match TRBD2. Germline loops: CDR1 MGHRA, CDR2 YSYEKL. V was clipped by 4 bases and J by 3 bases; unmatched bases: 18. The CDR3 sequence is 20 residues long. CDR3 protein: CASSPLLGGLADGPTDTQYF. The CDR3 DNA reads TGCGCCAGCAGCCCCCTTTTGGGGGGACTAGCGGATGGACCTACAGATACGCAGTATTTT.

This sequence joins TRBV18 and TRBJ1-3; 7 bases map to TRBD1. V trimming: 1 base; J trimming: 2 bases; junction bases outside the gene matches: 11. From germline, CDR1 is KGHSH and CDR2 LQKENI. This CDR3 is built from 18 residues. In DNA, the CDR3 is TGTGCCAGCTCACCACACCCCCCCCGACAGGGAGCTGGAAACACCATATATTTT. It translates to CASSPHPPRQGAGNTIYF.

The chain uses TRBV5-6 and TRBJ2-7; 16 positions agree with TRBD2. The ends lost 5 bases at V and 0 bases at J; junction bases unmatched: 5. Germline CDR1 SGHDT, CDR2 YYEEEE. CDR3 size: 17 residues. The CDR3 region is CASSAGLAGGSSYEQYF. The CDR3 nucleotides are TGTGCCAGCAGTGCGGGACTAGCGGGAGGGAGCTCCTACGAGCAGTACTTC.

The gene calls are TRBV27 and TRBJ2-7, with 8 bases that match TRBD2. Germline loops: CDR1 MNHEY, CDR2 SMNVEV (reference sequence). The length of the CDR3 is 17 residues. Unmatched junction bases numbered 13, after V lost 5 bases and J lost 1 base. In DNA form, the CDR3 reads TGTGCCAGCAGTCGACGCCTGGCTAGCGGGCCTTCCTACGAGCAGTACTTC. Amino acids: CASSRRLASGPSYEQYF.

J is TRBJ1-1 and V is TRBV28; 7 positions agree with TRBD1. V lost 4 bases and J lost 0; bases outside the gene matches: 17. The CDR3 is 19 amino acids. The germline V gene encodes CDR1 MDHEN and CDR2 SYDVKM. CDR3 loop: CASSSLPQGGGPMNTEAFF. Written as DNA, the CDR3 is TGTGCCAGCAGTTCTCTCCCACAAGGAGGGGGCCCCATGAACACTGAAGCTTTCTTT. The full variable domain, completed using reference TRBV28 and TRBJ1-1, is DVKVTQSSRYLVKRTGEKVFLECVQDMDHENMFWYRQDPGLGLRLIYFSYDVKMKEKGDIPEGYSVSREKKERFSLILESASTNQTSMYLCASSSLPQGGGPMNTEAFFGQGTRLTVV.

Comments on this clone: The sample has other DNA sequences that encode this CDR3 too. The chain links TRBV2 to TRBJ2-7; a weak D match, TRBD2 (5 bases). V was trimmed by 7 bases and J by 0 bases, leaving 7 bases between them. The CDR3 length is 12 residues. CDR1 and CDR2 (germline): SNHLY, FYNNEI. CDR3 DNA sequence: TGTGCCAGCACGGGAAGCTCCTACGAGCAGTACTTC. Translation gives CASTGSSYEQYF.

The chain carries TRBV4-1 and TRBJ2-1, with D perhaps given as TRBD1 or TRBD2 (5 bases each). Germline values: CDR1 MGHRA, CDR2 YSYEKL. The CDR3 is 17 residues long. Trimming removed 0 bases at V and 0 bases at J, with 12 bases between. The CDR3 reads CASSQDGTVSSYNEQFF. Written as DNA, the CDR3 is TGCGCCAGCAGCCAAGATGGGACGGTAAGCTCCTACAATGAGCAGTTCTTC.

This clone came up once. The chain is built from TRBV28 and TRBJ2-7, with 9 bases aligning to TRBD2. Germline V gene sequence: CDR1 MDHEN, CDR2 SYDVKM. The CDR3 is made up of 14 amino acids. V gave up 8 bases and J gave up 3 bases; unmatched junction bases: 8. The CDR3 region has the DNA TGTGCCAGCGTGGGGGCGGGAGGGTTCTACGAGCAGTACTTC. Amino acid sequence: CASVGAGGFYEQYF.

The chain joins TRBV7-9 to TRBJ1-3; possible D gene TRBD1, 5 bases. CDR1 SEHNR and CDR2 FQNEAQ come from the germline V gene (reference sequence). Trimming stripped 5 bases from V and 8 bases from J, with 22 bases between. This CDR3 has 16 amino acids. The CDR3 nucleotides are TGTGCCAGCAGCCCTCACGGGGGGGGTCCCCAGGACACCATATATTTT. This codes for CASSPHGGGPQDTIYF.

The V and J genes are TRBV28 and TRBJ1-2; D is ambiguous. There are 14 residues in the CDR3. The germline V gene encodes CDR1 MDHEN and CDR2 SYDVKM. Between the trimmed V and J ends, which lost 8 bases and 2 bases, there was a span of 15 bases. The CDR3 DNA follows: TGTGCCAGCCATTCAGACACCACGAACTATGGCTACACCTTC. Translated: CASHSDTTNYGYTF.

The V gene is TRBV11-2, the J gene TRBJ1-1; TRBD1 agrees at 10 bases. CDR3 size: 14 residues. The germline gives CDR1 SGHAT, CDR2 FQNNGV. With 3 bases clipped from V and 6 bases from J, the junction kept 4 bases outside the gene matches. The CDR3 region has the DNA TGTGCCAGCAGCTTGGGGACAGGGGTTGCTGAAGCTTTCTTT. Its protein is CASSLGTGVAEAFF. Full variable domain (missing parts from reference TRBV11-2 and TRBJ1-1): EAGVAQSPRYKIIEKRQSVAFWCNPISGHATLYWYQQILGQGPKLLIQFQNNGVVDDSQLPKDRFSAERLKGVDSTLKIQPAKLEDSAVYLCASSLGTGVAEAFFGQGTRLTVV.